One sample yielded the 16 T cell receptor beta chains listed below, sequenced in a study of shared clonotypes between healthy human individuals. The protocol was immunoSEQ multiplex PCR, while the TCRdb copy is restricted to in-frame clones and leaves out a portion. The sample lists approximately 530,000 clones; approximately 95% were seen once. The sample was naive CD4+ T cells sorted from blood. This sample's subset: CD45RA+ positively selected. Receptors originate from a woman under 40 in good health.

The V gene is TRBV6-5, the J gene TRBJ2-5; 7 bases are a match to TRBD1. With V trimmed by 2 bases and J by 7 bases, 13 bases remained unmatched. Germline V CDR1 and CDR2: MNHEY, SVGAGI. This CDR3 region has 16 residues. The CDR3 protein is CASSYGTAALEATQYF. The CDR3 coding sequence is TGTGCCAGCAGTTACGGGACAGCCGCTTTAGAAGCGACCCAGTACTTC.

CDR3 region: CASRAGQGARAFF. The DNA for the CDR3 is TGTGCCAGCAGAGCGGGACAGGGGGCTAGAGCTTTCTTT. The V gene is TRBV2, the J gene TRBJ1-1, with 12 bases fitting TRBD1. Germline V gene sequence: CDR1 SNHLY, CDR2 FYNNEI. The J segment lost 10 bases and the V segment lost 6 bases, leaving 6 bases of the junction unmatched. The CDR3 contains 13 residues. The complete variable domain, with remaining parts taken from reference TRBV2 and TRBJ1-1, reads EPEVTQTPSHQVTQMGQEVILRCVPISNHLYFYWYRQILGQKVEFLVSFYNNEISEKSEIFDDQFSVERPDGSNFTLKIRSTKLEDSAMYFCASRAGQGARAFFGQGTRLTVV.

The rearrangement links TRBV18 to TRBJ2-2; no reliable D call. CDR3 length equals 12 residues. Germline V gives CDR1 KGHSH, CDR2 LQKENI. V lost 6 bases and J 8 bases, leaving 10 bases between the germline ends. CDR3 nucleotide sequence: TGTGCCAGCTCCCTCGGACGGGGGGAGCTGTTTTTT. Amino acid sequence: CASSLGRGELFF.

The V gene is TRBV15, the J gene TRBJ1-2, with TRBD1 matching 7 bases. V trimming: 0 bases; J trimming: 3 bases; junction bases outside the gene matches: 10. Per germline, CDR1 LNHNV and CDR2 YYDKDF (reference sequence). This CDR3 region has 17 residues. The CDR3 spells CATSRDRPDRIDYGYTF. The CDR3 DNA reads TGTGCCACCAGCAGAGACAGGCCGGACAGGATAGACTATGGCTACACCTTC.

This chain connects TRBV27 to TRBJ1-5; D perhaps matches TRBD1 (6 bases). Germline CDR1 is MNHEY and CDR2 is SMNVEV (reference sequence). The length of the CDR3 is 16 residues. Between the trimmed V and J ends, which lost 3 bases and 6 bases, there was a span of 18 bases. Written as DNA, the CDR3 is TGTGCCAGCAGTTTCGCCGGGGGGCAGGTTAGTCAGCCCCAGCATTTT. Protein product: CASSFAGGQVSQPQHF.

The CDR3 is CASSYGQGFFEAFF. CDR3 sequence (DNA): TGTGCCAGCAGCTACGGACAGGGGTTCTTTGAAGCTTTCTTT. V and J are TRBV7-2 and TRBJ1-1; 9 bases map to TRBD1. The germline CDR1 and CDR2 sequences are SGHTA and FQGNSA. V shed 4 bases, J shed 7 bases, and the junction held 7 bases outside the gene matches. There are 14 residues in the CDR3.

Here the CDR3 reads CASSLVSDTQYF. CDR3 sequence (DNA): TGTGCCAGCAGCTTGGTTTCAGATACGCAGTATTTT. The chain uses TRBV5-6 and TRBJ2-3; no firm D call. The germline V gene has CDR1 SGHDT and CDR2 YYEEEE. CDR3 length: 12 residues. The V gene lost 0 bases and the J gene lost 4 bases, with 3 bases spanning the gap.

A few counts support this clone. At one boundary the junction diverges from the germline segment, which might be a read error. CDR3: CSASRAYF. The DNA of the CDR3 is TGCAGTGCTAGCAGGGCGTATTTT. This chain connects TRBV20-1 to TRBJ1-4; D is possibly TRBD1 (5 bases). The CDR3 totals 8 residues. Germline lookup yields CDR1 DFQATT and CDR2 SNEGSKA (reference sequence).

This chain uses TRBV9 with TRBJ2-3; 11 bases agree with TRBD2. CDR3 length: 16 amino acids. Germline CDR1 reads SGDLS; CDR2 reads YYNGEE. Unmatched junction bases numbered 6, after V lost 4 bases and J lost 2 bases. Here the CDR3 DNA reads TGTGCCAGCAGCTCCGGGACTAGCGGTTACACAGATACGCAGTATTTT. It yields the protein CASSSGTSGYTDTQYF.

This clone occurred once. This chain uses TRBV29-1 with TRBJ1-1; D is unresolved. CDR3 length: 15 residues. V was clipped by 6 bases and J by 2 bases, with 19 bases between them. Per germline, CDR1 SQVTM and CDR2 ANQGSEA. CDR3 nucleotides: TGCAGCGTGGCACCGTCTGTACAGAGAAACACTGAAGCTTTCTTT. Protein sequence: CSVAPSVQRNTEAFF. The full variable domain, rest sourced from reference TRBV29-1 and TRBJ1-1, is SAVISQKPSRDICQRGTSLTIQCQVDSQVTMMFWYRQQPGQSLTLIATANQGSEATYESGFVIDKFPISRPNLTFSTLTVSNMSPEDSSIYLCSVAPSVQRNTEAFFGQGTRLTVV.

The chain recombines TRBV11-2 with TRBJ2-7; 7 bases are a match to TRBD1. CDR3 length: 11 amino acids. From germline, CDR1 is SGHAT and CDR2 FQNNGV. The trim removed 8 bases at V and 12 bases at J, leaving 10 bases unmatched. Here the CDR3 DNA reads TGTGCCAGCGTAGGGGGCAGGGAGATGTACTTC. It yields the protein CASVGGREMYF. Looking up the rest from reference TRBV11-2 and TRBJ2-7 gives the full variable domain: EAGVAQSPRYKIIEKRQSVAFWCNPISGHATLYWYQQILGQGPKLLIQFQNNGVVDDSQLPKDRFSAERLKGVDSTLKIQPAKLEDSAVYLCASVGGREMYFGPGTRLTVT.

The V gene is TRBV6-1, the J gene TRBJ1-2, with 8 bases identical to TRBD1. After removal of 8 bases from V and 8 bases from J, the junction contained 7 bases not matched to a gene. The CDR3 is 12 residues long. Germline CDR1 MNHNS, CDR2 SASEGT. The CDR3 DNA is TGTGCCAGCCGACAGGGGCAAGGAGGCTACACCTTC. This translates into CASRQGQGGYTF.

This chain links TRBV19 with TRBJ2-1; tentative D call: TRBD1 (6 bases). The germline V and J ends were trimmed by 4 bases and 3 bases, with 16 bases remaining between them. CDR1 and CDR2 from the germline V gene are LNHDA and SQIVND (reference sequence). This CDR3 is built from 16 residues. The CDR3 here is CASSKPGQYYYNEQFF. CDR3 DNA sequence: TGTGCCAGTAGTAAGCCGGGACAATACTACTACAATGAGCAGTTCTTC.

The chain uses TRBV2 and TRBJ2-3; 14 nucleotides match TRBD2. V trimming: 5 bases; J trimming: 4 bases; junction bases outside the gene matches: 2. Germline V CDR1 and CDR2: SNHLY, FYNNEI. The CDR3 contains 15 residues. The CDR3 region is CASSRLAGGADTQYF. DNA of the CDR3: TGTGCCAGCAGTCGACTAGCGGGAGGGGCAGATACGCAGTATTTT.

The chain links TRBV7-9 to TRBJ1-1; perhaps TRBD1 as D (5 bases). The CDR3 spans 13 residues. V gave up 6 bases and J gave up 5 bases, with 13 bases separating them. In germline, CDR1 is SEHNR, CDR2 FQNEAQ (reference sequence). The chain's CDR3 is CASRLTAETEAFF. The CDR3 coding sequence is TGTGCCAGCAGACTGACAGCAGAGACTGAAGCTTTCTTT.

This clone was seen once. This chain connects TRBV6-5 to TRBJ2-7, with TRBD2 as a possible D gene (6 bases). V was clipped by 4 bases and J by 2 bases, with 15 bases between them. Germline CDR1 MNHEY, CDR2 SVGAGI. There are 15 residues in the CDR3. CDR3 coding DNA: TGTGCCAGCAGTTGGGGAGCGGGTGGCACCTACGAGCAGTACTTC. It encodes CASSWGAGGTYEQYF.